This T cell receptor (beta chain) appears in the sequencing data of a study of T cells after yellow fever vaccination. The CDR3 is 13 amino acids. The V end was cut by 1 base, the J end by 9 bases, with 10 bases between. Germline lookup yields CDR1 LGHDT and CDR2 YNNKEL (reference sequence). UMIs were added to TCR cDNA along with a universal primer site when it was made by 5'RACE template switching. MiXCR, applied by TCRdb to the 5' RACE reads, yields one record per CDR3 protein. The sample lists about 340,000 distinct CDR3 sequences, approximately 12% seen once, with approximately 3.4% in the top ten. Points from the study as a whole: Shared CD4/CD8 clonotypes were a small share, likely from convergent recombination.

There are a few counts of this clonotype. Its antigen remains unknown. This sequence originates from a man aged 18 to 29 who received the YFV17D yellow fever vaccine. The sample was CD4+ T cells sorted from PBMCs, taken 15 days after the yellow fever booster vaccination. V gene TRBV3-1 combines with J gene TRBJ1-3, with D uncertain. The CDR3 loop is CASSQGPLITIYF. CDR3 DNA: TGTGCCAGCAGCCAAGGCCCCTTGATCACCATATATTTT.